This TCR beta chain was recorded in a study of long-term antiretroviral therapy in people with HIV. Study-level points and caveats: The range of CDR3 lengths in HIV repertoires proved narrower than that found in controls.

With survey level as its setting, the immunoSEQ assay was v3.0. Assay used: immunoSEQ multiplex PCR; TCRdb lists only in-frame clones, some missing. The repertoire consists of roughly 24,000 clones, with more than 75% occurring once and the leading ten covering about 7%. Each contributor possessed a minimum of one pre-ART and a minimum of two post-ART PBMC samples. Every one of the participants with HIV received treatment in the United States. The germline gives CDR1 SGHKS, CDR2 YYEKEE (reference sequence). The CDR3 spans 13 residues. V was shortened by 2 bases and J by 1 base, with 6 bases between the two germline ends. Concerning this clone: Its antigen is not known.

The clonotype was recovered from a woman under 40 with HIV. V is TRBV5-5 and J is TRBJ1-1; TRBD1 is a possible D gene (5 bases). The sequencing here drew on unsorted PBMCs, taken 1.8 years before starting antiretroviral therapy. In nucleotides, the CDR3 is TGTGCCAGCAGCTTTGGGGGGAACACTGAAGCTTTCTTT. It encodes CASSFGGNTEAFF. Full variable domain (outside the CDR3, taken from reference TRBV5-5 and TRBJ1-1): DAGVTQSPTHLIKTRGQQVTLRCSPISGHKSVSWYQQVLGQGPQFIFQYYEKEERGRGNFPDRFSARQFPNYSSELNVNALLLGDSALYLCASSFGGNTEAFFGQGTRLTVV.